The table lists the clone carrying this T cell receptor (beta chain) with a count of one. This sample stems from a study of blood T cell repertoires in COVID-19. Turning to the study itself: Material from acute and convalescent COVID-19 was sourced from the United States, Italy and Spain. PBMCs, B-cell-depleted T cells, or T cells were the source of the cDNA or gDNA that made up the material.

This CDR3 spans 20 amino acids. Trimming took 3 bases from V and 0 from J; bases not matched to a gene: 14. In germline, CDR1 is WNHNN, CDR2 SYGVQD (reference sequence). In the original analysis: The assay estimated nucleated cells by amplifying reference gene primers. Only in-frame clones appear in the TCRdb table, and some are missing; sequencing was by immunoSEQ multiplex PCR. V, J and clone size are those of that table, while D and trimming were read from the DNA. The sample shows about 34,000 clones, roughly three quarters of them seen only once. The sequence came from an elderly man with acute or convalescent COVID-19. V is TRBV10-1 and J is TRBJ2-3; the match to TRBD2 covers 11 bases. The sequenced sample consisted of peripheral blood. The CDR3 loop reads CASSDRGLADHEVSTDTQYF. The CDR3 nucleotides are TGCGCCAGCAGTGACCGGGGACTAGCGGACCACGAGGTTAGCACAGATACGCAGTATTTT.